Following are 13 T cell receptor beta chains from one sample sequenced in a study of PD-1 blockade in classical Hodgkin lymphoma. Time point indicated: cycle 4 day 1 (C4D1), after five to seven weeks of nivolumab. Brentuximab vedotin exposure varied, and every patient relapsed after autologous stem cell transplantation. Repertoires were generated with immunoSEQ multiplex PCR, while TCRdb's copy carries only in-frame clones and drops some. Found here are 80,000 to 100,000 clones, under 95% of them singletons; the top ten hold just under 2%. This sample comprised peripheral blood mononuclear cells (PBMCs), obtained before the fourth cycle of nivolumab. The receptors originated from a human donor with classical Hodgkin lymphoma.

V is TRBV7-6 and J is TRBJ2-2; D is uncertain. The CDR3 is 16 amino acids. Germline CDR1 and CDR2: SGHVS and FNYEAQ. V lost 7 bases and J 2 bases, leaving 17 bases between the germline ends. CDR3 amino acids: CASTPARPSNTGELFF. The DNA of the CDR3 is TGTGCCAGCACCCCCGCCCGTCCTAGTAACACCGGGGAGCTGTTTTTT.

This clone appeared a single time. The rearrangement joins TRBV7-6 to TRBJ2-7; 10 nucleotides match TRBD1. This CDR3 has 16 residues. V lost 5 bases, J lost 7 bases, and 14 bases stayed unmatched. The germline CDR1 and CDR2 sequences are SGHVS and FNYEAQ. In nucleotides, the CDR3 is TGTGCCAGCAGCCCCGGAGTCGAGGTGGACAGGGGGGAGCAGTACTTC. This codes for CASSPGVEVDRGEQYF.

CDR3 protein: CASSRLAGAPDTQYF. The CDR3 DNA follows: TGCGCCAGCAGCCGGCTAGCGGGAGCCCCAGATACGCAGTATTTT. The genes are TRBV4-1 and TRBJ2-3, with 10 bases matching TRBD2. The CDR3 totals 15 residues. Germline loops: CDR1 MGHRA, CDR2 YSYEKL. The V segment lost 4 bases and the J segment 4 bases; nucleotides outside the gene matches: 5.

This clone was detected once. This chain links TRBV18 with TRBJ2-7; possible D gene TRBD2, 5 bases. Germline V gives CDR1 KGHSH, CDR2 LQKENI. The V end was cut by 1 base, the J end by 3 bases, with 10 bases between. The CDR3 extends over 14 amino acids. DNA of the CDR3: TGTGCCAGCTCACCACAACACGGAGGCTACGAGCAGTACTTC. The encoded protein is CASSPQHGGYEQYF.

The chain employs TRBV25-1 and TRBJ2-1, with 7 positions matching TRBD1. The CDR3 has 16 amino acids. Trimming removed 2 bases from V and 0 bases from J; junction bases left unmatched: 4. Germline CDR1 is MGHDK and CDR2 is SYGVNS. The CDR3 is CASSEPNRGSYNEQFF. The CDR3 DNA reads as TGTGCCAGCAGTGAACCAAACAGGGGCTCCTACAATGAGCAGTTCTTC.

The V and J genes are TRBV30 and TRBJ1-5, with 7 bases matching TRBD1. Germline assignment: CDR1 GTSNPN and CDR2 SVGIG (reference sequence). There are 14 residues in the CDR3. V lost 3 bases and J lost 7; bases outside the gene matches: 9. DNA for the CDR3: TGTGCCTGGAGGGTTAAAGGGGGCGGACAGCCCCAGCATTTT. Translating gives CAWRVKGGGQPQHF.

V is TRBV19 and J is TRBJ1-1, with a weak D call TRBD1 (6 bases). Germline lookup yields CDR1 LNHDA and CDR2 SQIVND (reference sequence). With 3 bases removed from V and 1 base from J, the gap between germline ends came to 12 bases. This CDR3 has 15 amino acids. The CDR3 is CASSILPTGNTEAFF. CDR3 coding DNA: TGTGCCAGTAGTATCCTTCCGACAGGGAACACTGAAGCTTTCTTT.

V and J are TRBV5-6 and TRBJ2-2, with a tentative D call TRBD2 (5 bases). V was clipped by 4 bases and J by 1 base, with 17 bases between them. Germline V CDR1 and CDR2: SGHDT, YYEEEE. The CDR3 extends over 17 amino acids. The CDR3 coding sequence is TGTGCCAGCAGCAAGGGAGTTAGGAAACGGAACACCGGGGAGCTGTTTTTT. Translating it yields CASSKGVRKRNTGELFF.

The V and J genes are TRBV2 and TRBJ1-5, with no clear D. Germline V gene sequence: CDR1 SNHLY, CDR2 FYNNEI. The CDR3 consists of 14 residues. Trimming cost V 2 bases and J 11 bases, with 16 bases left between them. The CDR3 nucleotides are TGTGCCAGCAGTGAACCTAACAGTCGGAGGGCCCAGCATTTT. Its translation: CASSEPNSRRAQHF.

This clone has a single count. The chain employs TRBV28 and TRBJ2-3, with 11 bases matching TRBD1. Germline-derived CDR1 and CDR2 are MDHEN and SYDVKM. There are 13 residues in the CDR3. V shed 9 bases, J shed 4 bases, and the junction held 3 bases outside the gene matches. The CDR3, as DNA: TGTGCCAGTAGGACAGGGGGCGCAGATACGCAGTATTTT. Encoded protein: CASRTGGADTQYF. The variable domain in full, completed from reference TRBV28 and TRBJ2-3, reads DVKVTQSSRYLVKRTGEKVFLECVQDMDHENMFWYRQDPGLGLRLIYFSYDVKMKEKGDIPEGYSVSREKKERFSLILESASTNQTSMYLCASRTGGADTQYFGPGTRLTVL.

The chain couples TRBV12-1 to TRBJ2-1; TRBD2 is the table's D call and was not checked against the DNA. TRBV12-1 is recorded as a pseudogene. The length of the CDR3 is 19 residues. CDR3 in DNA: TGTGCCAGCAGCACCTCGGGGGTAGCGGGAGAAGAAAGGTACAATGAGCAGTTCTTC. It is translated as CASSTSGVAGEERYNEQFF.

The chain is built from TRBV5-8 and TRBJ1-3; 9 bases align to TRBD1. J lost 1 base, V lost 4 bases, and 3 bases had no gene match. CDR1 is SGHTS, CDR2 YDEGEE, per germline. This CDR3 is 15 amino acids long. CDR3 in DNA: TGTGCCAGCAGCGCTGGGACAGGGTCTGGAAACACCATATATTTT. Protein product: CASSAGTGSGNTIYF.

The chain recombines TRBV7-9 with TRBJ2-1, with D perhaps TRBD1 (6 bases). The germline V and J ends were trimmed by 4 bases and 4 bases, with 8 bases remaining between them. Per germline, CDR1 SEHNR and CDR2 FQNEAQ (reference sequence). This CDR3 has 13 amino acids. The DNA for the CDR3 is TGTGCCAGCAGCTCCGGACAGTACAATGAGCAGTTCTTC. It translates to CASSSGQYNEQFF.